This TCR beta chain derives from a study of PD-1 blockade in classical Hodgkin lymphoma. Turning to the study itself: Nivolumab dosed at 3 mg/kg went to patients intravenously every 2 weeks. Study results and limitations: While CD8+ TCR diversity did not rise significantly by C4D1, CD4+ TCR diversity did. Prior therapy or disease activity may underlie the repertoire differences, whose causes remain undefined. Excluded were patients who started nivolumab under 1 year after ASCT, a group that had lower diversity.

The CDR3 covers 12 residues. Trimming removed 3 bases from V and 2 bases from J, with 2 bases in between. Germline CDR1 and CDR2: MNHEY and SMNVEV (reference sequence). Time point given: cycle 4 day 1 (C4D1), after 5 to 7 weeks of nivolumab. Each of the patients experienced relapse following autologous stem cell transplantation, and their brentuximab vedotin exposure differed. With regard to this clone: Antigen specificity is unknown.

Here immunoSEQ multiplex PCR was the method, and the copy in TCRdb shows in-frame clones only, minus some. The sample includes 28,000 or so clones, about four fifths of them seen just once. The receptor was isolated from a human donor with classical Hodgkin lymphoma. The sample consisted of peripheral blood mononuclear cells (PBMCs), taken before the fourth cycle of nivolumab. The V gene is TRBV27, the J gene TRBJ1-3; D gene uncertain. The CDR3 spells CASSFPGNTIYF. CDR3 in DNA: TGTGCCAGCAGTTTTCCTGGAAACACCATATATTTT.